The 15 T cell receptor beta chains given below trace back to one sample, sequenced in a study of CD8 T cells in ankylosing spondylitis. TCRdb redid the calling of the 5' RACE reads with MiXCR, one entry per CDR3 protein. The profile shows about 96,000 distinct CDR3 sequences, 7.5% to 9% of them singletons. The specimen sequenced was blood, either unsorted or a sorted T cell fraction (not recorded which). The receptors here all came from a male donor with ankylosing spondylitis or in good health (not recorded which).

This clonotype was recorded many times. The CDR3: CASSLKGKNTEAFF. DNA of the CDR3: TGTGCCAGCAGCTTGAAGGGAAAGAACACTGAAGCTTTCTTT. The chain carries TRBV5-4 and TRBJ1-1; D remains ambiguous. Between the trimmed V and J ends, which lost 1 base and 1 base, there was a span of 8 bases. Looked up from germline, CDR1 is SGHNT and CDR2 is YYREEE (reference sequence). This CDR3 is 14 amino acids long.

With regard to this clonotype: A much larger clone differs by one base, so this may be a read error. The CDR3 sequence: CASSSGGSYEQYF. DNA of the CDR3: TGTGCCAGCAGTTCCGGGGGCTCCTACGAGCAGTACTTC. The chain has TRBV28 and TRBJ2-7, with TRBD2 as a possible D gene (6 bases). Trimming pared 4 bases from V and 0 bases from J, leaving 7 bases between. This CDR3 is 13 amino acids long. In germline, CDR1 is MDHEN, CDR2 SYDVKM.

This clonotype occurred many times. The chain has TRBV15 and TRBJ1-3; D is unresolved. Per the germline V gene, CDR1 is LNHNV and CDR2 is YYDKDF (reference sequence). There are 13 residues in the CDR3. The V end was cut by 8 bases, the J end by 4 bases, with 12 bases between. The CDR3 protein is CATLLVGGNTIYF. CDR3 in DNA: TGTGCCACCCTCCTGGTGGGGGGAAACACCATATATTTT. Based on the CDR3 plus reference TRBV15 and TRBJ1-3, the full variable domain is DAMVIQNPRYQVTQFGKPVTLSCSQTLNHNVMYWYQQKSSQAPKLLFHYYDKDFNNEADTPDNFQSRRPNTSFCFLDIRSPGLGDTAMYLCATLLVGGNTIYFGEGSWLTVV.

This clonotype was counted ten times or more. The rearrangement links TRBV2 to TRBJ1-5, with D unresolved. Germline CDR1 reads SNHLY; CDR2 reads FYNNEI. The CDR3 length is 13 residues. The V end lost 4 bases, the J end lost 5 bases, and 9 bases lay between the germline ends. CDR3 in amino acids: CASSATWDQPQHF. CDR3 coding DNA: TGTGCCAGCAGTGCTACCTGGGATCAGCCCCAGCATTTT.

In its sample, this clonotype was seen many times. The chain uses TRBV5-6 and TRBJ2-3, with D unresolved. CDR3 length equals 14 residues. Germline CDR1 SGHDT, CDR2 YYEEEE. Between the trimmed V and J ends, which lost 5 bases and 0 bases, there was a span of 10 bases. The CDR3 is CASSDMASTDTQYF. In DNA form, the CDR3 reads TGTGCCAGCAGTGATATGGCCAGCACAGATACGCAGTATTTT. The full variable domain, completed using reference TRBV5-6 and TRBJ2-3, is DAGVTQSPTHLIKTRGQQVTLRCSPKSGHDTVSWYQQALGQGPQFIFQYYEEEERQRGNFPDRFSGHQFPNYSSELNVNALLLGDSALYLCASSDMASTDTQYFGPGTRLTVL.

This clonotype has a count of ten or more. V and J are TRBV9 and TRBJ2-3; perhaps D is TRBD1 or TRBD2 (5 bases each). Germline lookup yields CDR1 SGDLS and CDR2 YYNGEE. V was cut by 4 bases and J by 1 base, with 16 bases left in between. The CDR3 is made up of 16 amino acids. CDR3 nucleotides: TGTGCCAGCAGCCCCAGTCGGGGCACTCGCACAGATACGCAGTATTTT. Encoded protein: CASSPSRGTRTDTQYF.

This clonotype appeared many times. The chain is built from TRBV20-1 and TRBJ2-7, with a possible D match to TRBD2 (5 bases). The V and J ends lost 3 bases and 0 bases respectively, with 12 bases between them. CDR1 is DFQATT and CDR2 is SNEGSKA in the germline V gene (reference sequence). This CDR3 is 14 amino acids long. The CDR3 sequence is CSASWYGDSYEQYF. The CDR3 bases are TGCAGTGCTAGTTGGTACGGGGACTCCTACGAGCAGTACTTC.

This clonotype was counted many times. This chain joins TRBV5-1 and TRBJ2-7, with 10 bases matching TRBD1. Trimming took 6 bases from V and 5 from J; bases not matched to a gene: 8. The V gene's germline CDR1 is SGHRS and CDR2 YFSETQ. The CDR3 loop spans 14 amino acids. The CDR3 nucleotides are TGCGCCAGCACCGTGCGACAGGGGGCCCACGAGCAGTACTTC. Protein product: CASTVRQGAHEQYF.

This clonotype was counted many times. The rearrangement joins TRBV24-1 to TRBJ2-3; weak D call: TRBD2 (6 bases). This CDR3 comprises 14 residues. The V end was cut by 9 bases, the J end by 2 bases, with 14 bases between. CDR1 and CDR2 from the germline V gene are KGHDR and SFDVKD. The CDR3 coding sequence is TGTGCCACCGATACGGGGGTCGACACAGATACGCAGTATTTT. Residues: CATDTGVDTDTQYF.

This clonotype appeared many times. The CDR3 region has the DNA TGTGCCAGCACCATCACTAGCGGGAGCAAGTTGGTTCCTCGGCAGTTCTTC. This encodes CASTITSGSKLVPRQFF. V is TRBV5-5 and J is TRBJ2-1; 11 bases agree with TRBD2. The CDR3 spans 17 residues. V lost 6 bases, J lost 12 bases, and 20 bases stayed unmatched. CDR1 is SGHKS and CDR2 is YYEKEE in the germline V gene (reference sequence).

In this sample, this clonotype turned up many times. CDR3 residues: CASADPKGNSPLHF. CDR3 nucleotides: TGTGCCAGTGCGGACCCTAAGGGGAATTCACCCCTCCACTTT. The chain recombines TRBV19 with TRBJ1-6; possible D gene TRBD1, 5 bases. Between the trimmed V and J ends, which lost 8 bases and 7 bases, there was a span of 15 bases. The CDR3 runs 14 residues. Germline CDR1 LNHDA, CDR2 SQIVND (reference sequence).

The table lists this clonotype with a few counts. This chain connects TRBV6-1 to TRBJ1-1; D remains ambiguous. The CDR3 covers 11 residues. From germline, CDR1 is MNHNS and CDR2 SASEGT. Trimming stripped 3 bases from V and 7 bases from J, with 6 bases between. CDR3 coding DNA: TGTGCCAGCAGTGAGCCCAGTGAAGCTTTCTTT. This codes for CASSEPSEAFF.

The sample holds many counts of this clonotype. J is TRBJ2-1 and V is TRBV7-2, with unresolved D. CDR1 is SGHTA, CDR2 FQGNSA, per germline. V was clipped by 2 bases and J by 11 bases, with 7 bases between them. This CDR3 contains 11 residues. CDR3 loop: CASSLKQQQFF. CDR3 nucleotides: TGTGCCAGCAGCTTAAAACAGCAGCAGTTCTTC.

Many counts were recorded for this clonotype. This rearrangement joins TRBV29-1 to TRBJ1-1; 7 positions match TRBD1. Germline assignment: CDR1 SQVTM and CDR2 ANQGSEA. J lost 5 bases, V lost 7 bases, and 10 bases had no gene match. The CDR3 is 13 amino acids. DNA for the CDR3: TGCAGCGGAAGACAGGGTTTAATGACTGAAGCTTTCTTT. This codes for CSGRQGLMTEAFF.

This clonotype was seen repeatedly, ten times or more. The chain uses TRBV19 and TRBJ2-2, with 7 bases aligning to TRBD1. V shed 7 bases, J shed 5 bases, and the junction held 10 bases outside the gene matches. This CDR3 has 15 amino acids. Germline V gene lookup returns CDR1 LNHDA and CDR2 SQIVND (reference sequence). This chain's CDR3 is CASNTRGRGTGELFF. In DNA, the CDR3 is TGTGCCAGTAACACAAGGGGGCGCGGGACCGGGGAGCTGTTTTTT.